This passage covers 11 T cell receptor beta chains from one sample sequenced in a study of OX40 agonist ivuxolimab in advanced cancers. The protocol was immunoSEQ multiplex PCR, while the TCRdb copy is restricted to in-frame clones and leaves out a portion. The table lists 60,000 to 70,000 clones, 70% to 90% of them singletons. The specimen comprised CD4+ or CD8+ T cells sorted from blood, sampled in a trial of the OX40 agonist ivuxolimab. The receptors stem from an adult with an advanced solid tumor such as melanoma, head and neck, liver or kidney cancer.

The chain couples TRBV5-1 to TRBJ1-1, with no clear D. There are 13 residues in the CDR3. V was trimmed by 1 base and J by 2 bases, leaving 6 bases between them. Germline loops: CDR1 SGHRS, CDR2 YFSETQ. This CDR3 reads CASSLSSNTEAFF. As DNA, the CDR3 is TGCGCCAGCAGCTTGAGCAGTAACACTGAAGCTTTCTTT.

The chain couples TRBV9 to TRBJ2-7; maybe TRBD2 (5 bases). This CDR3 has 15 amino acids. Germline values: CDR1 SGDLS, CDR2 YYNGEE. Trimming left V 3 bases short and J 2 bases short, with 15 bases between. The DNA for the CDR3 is TGTGCCAGCAGCGCCCGGGGAGAAACTACCTACGAGCAGTACTTC. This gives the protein CASSARGETTYEQYF.

The CDR3 coding sequence is TGTGCCAGCAGCCAAGATTCTCTAGCGGGGGGCGGGGAGCTGTTTTTT. It specifies CASSQDSLAGGGELFF. V and J are TRBV4-2 and TRBJ2-2, with 11 bases lining up with TRBD2. Germline V lookup: CDR1 LGHNA, CDR2 YNFKEQ. This CDR3 region has 16 residues. J was trimmed by 7 bases and V by 0 bases; bases with no gene match: 4.

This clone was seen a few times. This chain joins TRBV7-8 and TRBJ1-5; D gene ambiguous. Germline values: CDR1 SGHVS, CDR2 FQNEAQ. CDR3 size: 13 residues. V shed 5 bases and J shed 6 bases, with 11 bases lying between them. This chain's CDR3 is CASSPGVAQPQHF. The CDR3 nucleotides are TGTGCCAGCAGCCCCGGGGTTGCTCAGCCCCAGCATTTT.

The CDR3 sequence: CASSLAASGEYEQYF. The CDR3 DNA follows: TGTGCCAGCAGCTTGGCGGCTAGCGGAGAGTACGAGCAGTACTTC. V is TRBV5-4 and J is TRBJ2-7; 7 bases match TRBD2. CDR3 length: 15 amino acids. Germline CDR1 is SGHNT and CDR2 is YYREEE (reference sequence). V lost 0 bases, J lost 4 bases, and 7 bases stayed unmatched.

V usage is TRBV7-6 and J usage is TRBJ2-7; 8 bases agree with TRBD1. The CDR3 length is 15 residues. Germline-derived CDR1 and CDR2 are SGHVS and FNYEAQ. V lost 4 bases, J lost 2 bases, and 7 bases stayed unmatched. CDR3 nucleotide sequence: TGTGCCAGCAGCTCAATTACAGGGGGTGCCTACGAGCAGTACTTC. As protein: CASSSITGGAYEQYF.

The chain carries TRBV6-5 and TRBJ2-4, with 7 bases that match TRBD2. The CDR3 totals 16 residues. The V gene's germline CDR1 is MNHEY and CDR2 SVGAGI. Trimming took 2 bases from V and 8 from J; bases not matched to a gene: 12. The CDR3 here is CASSYGGSGWKDIQYF. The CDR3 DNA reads TGTGCCAGCAGTTACGGCGGGAGTGGGTGGAAGGACATTCAGTACTTC.

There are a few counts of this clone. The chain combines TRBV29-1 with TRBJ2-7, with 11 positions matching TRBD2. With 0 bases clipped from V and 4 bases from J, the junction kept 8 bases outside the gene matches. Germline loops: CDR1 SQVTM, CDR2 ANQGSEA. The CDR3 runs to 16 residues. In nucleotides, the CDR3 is TGCAGCGTTGAAGATCGCAGGCTAGCGGGGGGATACGAGCAGTACTTC. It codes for CSVEDRRLAGGYEQYF.

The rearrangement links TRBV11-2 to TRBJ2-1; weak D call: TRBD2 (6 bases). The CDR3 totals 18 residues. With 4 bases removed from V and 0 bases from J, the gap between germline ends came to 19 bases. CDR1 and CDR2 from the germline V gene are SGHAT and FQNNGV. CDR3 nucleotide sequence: TGTGCCAGCAGCTCGTGGAGGGTAGCGGCTACCTCCTACAATGAGCAGTTCTTC. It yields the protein CASSSWRVAATSYNEQFF.

CDR3 DNA sequence: TGTGCCAGCAGTTACTCGAGTCTTCAGCCCCAGCATTTT. This codes for CASSYSSLQPQHF. This chain connects TRBV6-6 to TRBJ1-5; D remains unclear. Per the germline V gene, CDR1 is MNHNY and CDR2 is SVGAGI (reference sequence). Trimming shortened V by 0 bases and J by 6 bases, and 6 bases separated the two germline ends. This CDR3 spans 13 amino acids.

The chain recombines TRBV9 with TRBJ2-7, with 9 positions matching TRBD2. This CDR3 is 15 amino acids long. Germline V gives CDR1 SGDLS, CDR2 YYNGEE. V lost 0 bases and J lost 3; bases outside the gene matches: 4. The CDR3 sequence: CASSVGSGRFYEQYF. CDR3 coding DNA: TGTGCCAGCAGCGTAGGAAGCGGGAGGTTCTACGAGCAGTACTTC.